The source of this T cell receptor beta chain is a study of T cells in Graves' hyperthyroidism and ophthalmopathy. Study-wide context: Peripheral blood draws took place at initial diagnosis, ahead of any treatment. Study-wide points: Blood also contained most expanded thyroid clonotypes above 0.001.

The hyperthyroidism patients had all been newly diagnosed, and their disease duration was under 2 months. Their ages ranged from 18 to 65 years. PBMCs were collected from an approximately 9.4 ml volume of fresh peripheral blood. RNA transcripts provided the source from which TCR beta CDR3 regions were amplified. During a first-round RT-PCR of the TCR CDR3, the HTBI primer set was used. TCRdb processed the multiplex PCR reads anew with MiXCR; each CDR3 protein has one entry. This sample has about 560,000 distinct CDR3 sequences, with approximately 15% found just once. CDR1 is MNHEY and CDR2 is SVGAGI in the germline V gene. Losses at the gene ends were 0 bases for V and 6 bases for J; bases not matched to a gene: 2. This CDR3 is built from 14 residues. This clonotype occurred many times. Its antigen is as yet unknown.

This TCR was recovered from a woman aged 18-29 years with Graves' hyperthyroidism. This rearrangement joins TRBV6-5 to TRBJ2-1, with 7 bases lining up with TRBD2. The sequenced material came from blood. Written as DNA, the CDR3 is TGTGCCAGCAGTTACTCAGGCGGGAGCAATGAGCAGTTCTTC. Protein product: CASSYSGGSNEQFF.